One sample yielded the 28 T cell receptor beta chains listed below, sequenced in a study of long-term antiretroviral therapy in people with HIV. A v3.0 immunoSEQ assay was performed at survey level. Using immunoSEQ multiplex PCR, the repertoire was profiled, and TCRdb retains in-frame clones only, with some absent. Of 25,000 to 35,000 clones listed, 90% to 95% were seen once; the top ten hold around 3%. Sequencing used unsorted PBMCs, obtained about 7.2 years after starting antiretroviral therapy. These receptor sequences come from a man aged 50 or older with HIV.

CDR3 residues: CASSLVDPGHVTYEQYF. In DNA form, the CDR3 reads TGTGCCAGCAGCTTGGTCGATCCGGGACATGTTACCTACGAGCAGTACTTC. The chain couples TRBV5-4 to TRBJ2-7; TRBD1 might be the D (6 bases). The CDR3 consists of 17 residues. Between the trimmed V and J ends, which lost 0 bases and 2 bases, there was a span of 18 bases. CDR1 SGHNT and CDR2 YYREEE come from the germline V gene (reference sequence).

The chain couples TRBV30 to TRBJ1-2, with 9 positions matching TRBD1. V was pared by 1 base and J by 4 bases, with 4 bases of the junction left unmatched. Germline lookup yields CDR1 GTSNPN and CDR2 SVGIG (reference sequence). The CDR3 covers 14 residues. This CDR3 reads CAWSGDREAYGYTF. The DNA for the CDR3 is TGTGCCTGGAGTGGGGACAGGGAAGCCTATGGCTACACCTTC.

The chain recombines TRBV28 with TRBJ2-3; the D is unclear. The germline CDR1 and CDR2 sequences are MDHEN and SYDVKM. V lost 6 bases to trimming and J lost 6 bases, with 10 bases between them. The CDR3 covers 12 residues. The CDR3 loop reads CASSLLGDTQYF. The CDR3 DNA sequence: TGTGCCAGCAGCCTGTTAGGGGATACGCAGTATTTT.

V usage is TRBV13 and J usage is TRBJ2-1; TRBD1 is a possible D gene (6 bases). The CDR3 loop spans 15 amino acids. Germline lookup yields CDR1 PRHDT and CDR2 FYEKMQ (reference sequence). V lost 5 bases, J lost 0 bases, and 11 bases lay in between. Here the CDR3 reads CASSRTETSYNEQFF. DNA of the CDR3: TGTGCCAGCAGCCGGACAGAGACCTCCTACAATGAGCAGTTCTTC.

CDR3 bases: TGCGCCAGCAGCCAAGATAAAGGAACCTACTATGGCTACACCTTC. Protein: CASSQDKGTYYGYTF. The chain couples TRBV4-1 to TRBJ1-2; D unresolved. CDR1 is MGHRA and CDR2 is YSYEKL in the germline V gene. There are 15 residues in the CDR3. V lost 0 bases to trimming and J lost 3 bases, with 11 bases between them.

CDR3 loop: CASSKTRSYEQYF. The CDR3 DNA sequence: TGTGCCAGCAGTAAAACTAGATCCTACGAGCAGTACTTC. The chain has TRBV2 and TRBJ2-7, with D tentatively TRBD2 (5 bases). Trimming took 5 bases from V and 1 from J, leaving 9 bases between them. There are 13 residues in the CDR3. Germline CDR1 and CDR2: SNHLY and FYNNEI.

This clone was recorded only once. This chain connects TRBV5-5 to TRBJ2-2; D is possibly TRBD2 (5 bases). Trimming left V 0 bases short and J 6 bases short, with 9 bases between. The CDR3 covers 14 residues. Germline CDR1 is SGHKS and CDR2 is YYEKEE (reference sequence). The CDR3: CASSLGVASGELFF. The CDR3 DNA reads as TGTGCCAGCAGCTTGGGGGTAGCGTCCGGGGAGCTGTTTTTT.

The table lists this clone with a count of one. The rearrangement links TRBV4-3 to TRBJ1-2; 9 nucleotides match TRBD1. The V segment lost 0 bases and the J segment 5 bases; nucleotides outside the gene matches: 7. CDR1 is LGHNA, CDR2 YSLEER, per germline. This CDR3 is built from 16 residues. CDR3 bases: TGCGCCAGCAGCCAAGATGGGACAGGGAGCGTTTATGGCTACACCTTC. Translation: CASSQDGTGSVYGYTF.

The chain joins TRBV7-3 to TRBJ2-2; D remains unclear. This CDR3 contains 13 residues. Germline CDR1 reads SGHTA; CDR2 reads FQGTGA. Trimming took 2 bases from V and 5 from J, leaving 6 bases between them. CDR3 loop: CASSLSSTGELFF. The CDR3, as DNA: TGTGCCAGCAGCTTATCTTCGACCGGGGAGCTGTTTTTT.

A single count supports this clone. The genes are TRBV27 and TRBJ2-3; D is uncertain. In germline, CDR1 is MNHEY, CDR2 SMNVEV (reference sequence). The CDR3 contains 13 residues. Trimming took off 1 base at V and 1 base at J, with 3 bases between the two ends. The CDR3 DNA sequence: TGTGCCAGCAGTTTATTCGGCACAGATACGCAGTATTTT. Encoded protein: CASSLFGTDTQYF.

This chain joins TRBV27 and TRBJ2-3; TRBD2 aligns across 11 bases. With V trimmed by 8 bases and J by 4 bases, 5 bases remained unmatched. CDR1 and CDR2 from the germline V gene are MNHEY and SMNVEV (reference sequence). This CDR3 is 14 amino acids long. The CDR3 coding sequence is TGTGCCAGCGGCTTTAGCGGGGGGGCAGATACGCAGTATTTT. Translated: CASGFSGGADTQYF.

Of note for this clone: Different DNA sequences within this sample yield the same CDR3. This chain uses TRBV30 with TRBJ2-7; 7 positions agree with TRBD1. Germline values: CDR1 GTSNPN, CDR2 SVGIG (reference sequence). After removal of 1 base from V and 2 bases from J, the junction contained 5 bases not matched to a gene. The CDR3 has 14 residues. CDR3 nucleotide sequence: TGTGCCTGGAGTGGGACAGGAAAAACCTACGAGCAGTACTTC. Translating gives CAWSGTGKTYEQYF.

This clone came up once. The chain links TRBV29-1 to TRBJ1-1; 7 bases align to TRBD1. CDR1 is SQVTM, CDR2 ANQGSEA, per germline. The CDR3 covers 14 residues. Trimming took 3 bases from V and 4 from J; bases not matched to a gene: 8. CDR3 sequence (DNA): TGCAGCGTTGAGAAAACAGGGGTGGGCACTGAAGCTTTCTTT. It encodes CSVEKTGVGTEAFF.

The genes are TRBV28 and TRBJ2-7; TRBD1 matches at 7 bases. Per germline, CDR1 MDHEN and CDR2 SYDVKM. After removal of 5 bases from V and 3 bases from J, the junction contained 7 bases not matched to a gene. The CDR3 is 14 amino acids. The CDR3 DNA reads TGTGCCAGCAGTAGACCGGGACAGCTCTACGAGCAGTACTTC. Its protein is CASSRPGQLYEQYF.

DNA for the CDR3: TGTGCCAGCAGTGAAGTGTCAGGGGGCCACTCTGGAAACACCATATATTTT. As protein: CASSEVSGGHSGNTIYF. This chain links TRBV6-1 with TRBJ1-3; 8 bases are shared with TRBD1. J lost 0 bases, V lost 1 base, and 5 bases had no gene match. This CDR3 spans 17 amino acids. Per the germline V gene, CDR1 is MNHNS and CDR2 is SASEGT.

The CDR3 reads CASSSRDRPLYGYTF. CDR3 nucleotides: TGTGCCAGCAGTTCCCGGGACAGACCATTATATGGCTACACCTTC. The rearrangement joins TRBV27 to TRBJ1-2; 7 bases align to TRBD1. V shed 4 bases, J shed 5 bases, and the junction held 10 bases outside the gene matches. CDR3 size: 15 residues. Germline CDR1 MNHEY, CDR2 SMNVEV (reference sequence).

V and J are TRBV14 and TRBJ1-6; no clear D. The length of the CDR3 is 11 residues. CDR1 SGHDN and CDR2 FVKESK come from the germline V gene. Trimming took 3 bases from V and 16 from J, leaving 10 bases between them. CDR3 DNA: TGTGCCAGCAGCCAGGGCGGCACACTCCACTTT. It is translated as CASSQGGTLHF. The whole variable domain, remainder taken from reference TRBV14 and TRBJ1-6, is EAGVTQFPSHSVIEKGQTVTLRCDPISGHDNLYWYRRVMGKEIKFLLHFVKESKQDESGMPNNRFLAERTGGTYSTLKVQPAELEDSGVYFCASSQGGTLHFGNGTRLTVT.

The CDR3 sequence is CASSLQGAALYEQYF. The CDR3, as DNA: TGTGCCAGCAGTTTACAGGGGGCGGCTCTCTACGAGCAGTACTTC. This chain connects TRBV28 to TRBJ2-7; 8 nucleotides line up with TRBD1. J gave up 3 bases and V 2 bases, and 6 bases lay outside the gene matches. This CDR3 is 15 amino acids long. Germline V gene lookup returns CDR1 MDHEN and CDR2 SYDVKM. Drawing the rest from reference TRBV28 and TRBJ2-7, the complete variable domain is DVKVTQSSRYLVKRTGEKVFLECVQDMDHENMFWYRQDPGLGLRLIYFSYDVKMKEKGDIPEGYSVSREKKERFSLILESASTNQTSMYLCASSLQGAALYEQYFGPGTRLTVT.

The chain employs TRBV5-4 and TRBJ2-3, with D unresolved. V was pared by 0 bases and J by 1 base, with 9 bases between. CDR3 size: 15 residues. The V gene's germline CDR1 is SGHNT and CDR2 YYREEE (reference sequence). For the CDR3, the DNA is TGTGCCAGCAGCTTGGCCAGGCAGGGCACAGATACGCAGTATTTT. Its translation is CASSLARQGTDTQYF.

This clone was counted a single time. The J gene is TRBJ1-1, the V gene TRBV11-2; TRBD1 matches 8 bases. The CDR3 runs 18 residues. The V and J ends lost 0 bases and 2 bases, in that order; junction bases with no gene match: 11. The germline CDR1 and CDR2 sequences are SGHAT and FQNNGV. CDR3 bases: TGTGCCAGCAGCTTAGATCATCACAGGGGGGGAAGAAACACTGAAGCTTTCTTT. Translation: CASSLDHHRGGRNTEAFF.

The CDR3 reads CAIRANTEAFF. As DNA, the CDR3 is TGTGCCATCCGAGCGAACACTGAAGCTTTCTTT. This chain links TRBV10-3 with TRBJ1-1, with D uncertain. This CDR3 spans 11 amino acids. Trimming left V 8 bases short and J 1 base short, with 5 bases between. From germline, CDR1 is ENHRY and CDR2 SYGVKD.

CDR3: CASSLDTGGRRYTF. In DNA form, the CDR3 reads TGTGCCAGCAGTTTAGATACAGGGGGCCGTCGCTACACCTTC. The V and J genes are TRBV28 and TRBJ1-2; 9 nucleotides agree with TRBD1. The CDR3 loop spans 14 amino acids. Germline trimming cut 2 bases from V and 9 bases from J; bases unmatched to any gene: 7. Germline-derived CDR1 and CDR2 are MDHEN and SYDVKM.

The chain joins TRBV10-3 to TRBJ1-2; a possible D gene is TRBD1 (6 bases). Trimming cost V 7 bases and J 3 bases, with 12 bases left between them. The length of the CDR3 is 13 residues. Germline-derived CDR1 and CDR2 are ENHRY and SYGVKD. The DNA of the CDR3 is TGTGCCATCAACAACAGGGAAGACTATGGCTACACCTTC. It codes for CAINNREDYGYTF.

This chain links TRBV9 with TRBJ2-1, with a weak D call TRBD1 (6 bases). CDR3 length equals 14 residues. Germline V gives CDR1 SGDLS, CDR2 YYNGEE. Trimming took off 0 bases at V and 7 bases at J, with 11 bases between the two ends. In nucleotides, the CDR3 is TGTGCCAGCAGCGTAGGCCCCAGGGGAAATGAGCAGTTCTTC. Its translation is CASSVGPRGNEQFF.

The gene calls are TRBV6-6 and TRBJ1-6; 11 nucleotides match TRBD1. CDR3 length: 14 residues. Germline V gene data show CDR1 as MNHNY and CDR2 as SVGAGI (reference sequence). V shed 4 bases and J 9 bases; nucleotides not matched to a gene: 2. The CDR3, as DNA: TGTGCCAGCAGTTCGGACAGGGGGCGTTCACCCCTCCACTTT. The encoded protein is CASSSDRGRSPLHF.

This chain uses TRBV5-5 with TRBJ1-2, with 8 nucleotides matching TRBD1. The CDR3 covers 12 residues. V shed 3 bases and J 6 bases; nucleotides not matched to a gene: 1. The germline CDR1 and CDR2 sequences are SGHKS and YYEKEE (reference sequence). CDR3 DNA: TGTGCCAGCAGCTCGACAGGGGATGGCTACACCTTC. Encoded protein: CASSSTGDGYTF.

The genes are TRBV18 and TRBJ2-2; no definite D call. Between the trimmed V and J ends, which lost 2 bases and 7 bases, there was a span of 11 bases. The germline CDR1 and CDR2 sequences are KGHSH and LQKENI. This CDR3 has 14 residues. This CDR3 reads CASSPYTWGGELFF. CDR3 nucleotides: TGTGCCAGCTCACCATACACGTGGGGCGGGGAGCTGTTTTTT.

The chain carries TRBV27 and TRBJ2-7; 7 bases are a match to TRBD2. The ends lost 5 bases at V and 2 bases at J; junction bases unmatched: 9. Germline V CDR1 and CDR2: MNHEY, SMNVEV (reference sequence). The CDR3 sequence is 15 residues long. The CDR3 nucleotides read TGTGCCAGCAGTCCCCTGGGGGGGACGGCCTACGAGCAGTACTTC. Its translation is CASSPLGGTAYEQYF.